Given below is one T cell receptor beta chain in context. Its cognate antigen is unknown. The data belong to a study of T cells in localized non-small cell lung cancer. Notes on the study in general: T cell clonality was highest in uninvolved adjacent lung, above tumor. Paired adjacent lung recovered a median around 60 of the top 100 tumor clones. Overall survival was longer when the density of T cells in the blood was higher. Owing to sequencing of a solitary tumor region, heterogeneity cannot be discounted.

Only in-frame clones appear in the TCRdb table, and some are missing; sequencing was by immunoSEQ multiplex PCR. Of about 41,000 clones listed, around 83% are singletons. Germline V lookup: CDR1 SGHVS, CDR2 FNYEAQ. V dropped 1 base and J dropped 3 bases, with 9 bases sitting between them. CDR3 length: 14 amino acids. The rearrangement uses TRBV7-6 and TRBJ2-5; D might be TRBD1 (5 bases). The source is a man aged 40 to 70 with stage II lung adenocarcinoma. Sequencing was performed on PBMCs, taken before any cancer treatment. CDR3 coding DNA: TGTGCCAGCAGCTTAGACCCAGGGAAAGAGACCCAGTACTTC. Translating it yields CASSLDPGKETQYF.